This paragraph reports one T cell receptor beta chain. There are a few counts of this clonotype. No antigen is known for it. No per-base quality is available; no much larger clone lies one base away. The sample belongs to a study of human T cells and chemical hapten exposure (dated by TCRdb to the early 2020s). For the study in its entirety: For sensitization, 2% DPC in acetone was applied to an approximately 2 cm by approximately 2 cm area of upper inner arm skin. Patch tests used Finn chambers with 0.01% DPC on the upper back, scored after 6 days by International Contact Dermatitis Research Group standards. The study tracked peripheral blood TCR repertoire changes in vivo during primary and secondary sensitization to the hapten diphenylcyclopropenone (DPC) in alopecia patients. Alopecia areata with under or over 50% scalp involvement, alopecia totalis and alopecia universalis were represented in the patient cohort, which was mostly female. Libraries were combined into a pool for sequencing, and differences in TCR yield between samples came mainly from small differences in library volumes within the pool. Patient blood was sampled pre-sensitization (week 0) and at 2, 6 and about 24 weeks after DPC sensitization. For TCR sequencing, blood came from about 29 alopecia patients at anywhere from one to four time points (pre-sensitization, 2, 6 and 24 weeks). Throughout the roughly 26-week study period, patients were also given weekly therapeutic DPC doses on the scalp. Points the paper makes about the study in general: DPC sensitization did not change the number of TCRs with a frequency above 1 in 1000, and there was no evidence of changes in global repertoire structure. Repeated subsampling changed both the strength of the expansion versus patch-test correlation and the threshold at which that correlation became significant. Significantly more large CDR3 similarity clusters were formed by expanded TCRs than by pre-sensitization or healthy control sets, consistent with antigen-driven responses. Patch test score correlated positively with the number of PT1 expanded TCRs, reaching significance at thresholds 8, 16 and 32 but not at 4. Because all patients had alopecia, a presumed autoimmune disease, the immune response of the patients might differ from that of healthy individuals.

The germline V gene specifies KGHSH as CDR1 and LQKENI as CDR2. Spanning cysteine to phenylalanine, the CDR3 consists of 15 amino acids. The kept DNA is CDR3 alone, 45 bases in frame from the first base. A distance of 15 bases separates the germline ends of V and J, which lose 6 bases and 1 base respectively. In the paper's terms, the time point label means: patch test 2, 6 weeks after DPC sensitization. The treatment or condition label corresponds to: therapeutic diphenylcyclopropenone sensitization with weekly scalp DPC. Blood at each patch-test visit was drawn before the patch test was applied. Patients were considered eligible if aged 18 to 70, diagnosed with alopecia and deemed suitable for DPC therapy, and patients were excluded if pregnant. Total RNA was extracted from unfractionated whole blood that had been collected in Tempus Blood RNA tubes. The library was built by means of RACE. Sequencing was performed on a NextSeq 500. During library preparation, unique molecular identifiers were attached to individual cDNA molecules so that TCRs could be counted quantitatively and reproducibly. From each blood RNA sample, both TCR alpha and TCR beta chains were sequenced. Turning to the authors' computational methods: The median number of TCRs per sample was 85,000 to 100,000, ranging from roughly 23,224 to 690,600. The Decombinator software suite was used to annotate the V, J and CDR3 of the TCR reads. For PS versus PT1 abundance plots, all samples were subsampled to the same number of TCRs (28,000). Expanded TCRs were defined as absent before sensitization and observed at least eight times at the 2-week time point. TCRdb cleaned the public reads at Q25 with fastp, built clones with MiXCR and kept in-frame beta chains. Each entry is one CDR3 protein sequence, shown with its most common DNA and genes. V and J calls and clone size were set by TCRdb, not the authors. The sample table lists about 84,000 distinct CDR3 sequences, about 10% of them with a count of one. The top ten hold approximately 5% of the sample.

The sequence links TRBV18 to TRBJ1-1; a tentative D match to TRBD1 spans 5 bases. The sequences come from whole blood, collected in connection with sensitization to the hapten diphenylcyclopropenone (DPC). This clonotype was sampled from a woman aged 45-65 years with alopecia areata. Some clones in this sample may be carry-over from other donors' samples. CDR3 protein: CASSPRRDANTEAFF. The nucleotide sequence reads TGTGCCAGCTCTCCGAGGCGGGACGCGAACACTGAAGCTTTCTTT.